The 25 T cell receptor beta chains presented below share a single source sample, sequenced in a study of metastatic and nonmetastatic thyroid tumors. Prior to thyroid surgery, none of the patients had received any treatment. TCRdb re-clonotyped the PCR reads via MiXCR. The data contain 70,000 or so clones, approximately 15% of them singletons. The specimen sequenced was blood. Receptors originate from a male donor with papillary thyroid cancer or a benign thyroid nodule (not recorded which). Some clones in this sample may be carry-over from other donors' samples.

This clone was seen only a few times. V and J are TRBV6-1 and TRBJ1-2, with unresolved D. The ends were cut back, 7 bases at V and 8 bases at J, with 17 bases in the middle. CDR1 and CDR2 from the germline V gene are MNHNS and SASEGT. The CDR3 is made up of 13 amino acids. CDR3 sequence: CASNPHRGKGYTF. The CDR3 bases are TGTGCCAGCAATCCCCACCGGGGTAAAGGCTACACCTTC.

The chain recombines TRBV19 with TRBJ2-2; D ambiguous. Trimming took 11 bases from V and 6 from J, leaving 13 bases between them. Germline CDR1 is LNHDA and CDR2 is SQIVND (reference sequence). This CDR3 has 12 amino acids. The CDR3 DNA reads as TGTGCCTCAAGGTTGGGATCCGGGGAGCTGTTTTTT. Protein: CASRLGSGELFF.

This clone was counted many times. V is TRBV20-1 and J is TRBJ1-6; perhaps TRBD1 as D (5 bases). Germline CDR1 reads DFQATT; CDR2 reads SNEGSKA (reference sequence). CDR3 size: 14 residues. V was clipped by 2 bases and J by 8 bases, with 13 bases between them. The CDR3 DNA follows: TGCAGTGCTAGAAGGGGATTTAACGATTCACCCCTCCACTTT. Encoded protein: CSARRGFNDSPLHF.

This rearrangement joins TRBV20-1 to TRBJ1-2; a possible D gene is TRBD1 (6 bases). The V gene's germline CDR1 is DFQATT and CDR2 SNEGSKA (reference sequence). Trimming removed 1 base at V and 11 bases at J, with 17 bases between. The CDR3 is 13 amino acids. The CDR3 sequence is CSARASGGQPYTF. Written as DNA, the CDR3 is TGCAGTGCTAGAGCATCCGGGGGACAACCGTACACCTTC.

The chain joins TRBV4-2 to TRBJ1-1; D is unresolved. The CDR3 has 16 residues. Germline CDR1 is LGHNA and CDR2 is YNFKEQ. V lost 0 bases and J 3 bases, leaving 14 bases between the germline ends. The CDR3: CASSQEDRTEYTEAFF. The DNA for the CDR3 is TGTGCCAGCAGCCAAGAAGACCGTACAGAGTACACTGAAGCTTTCTTT.

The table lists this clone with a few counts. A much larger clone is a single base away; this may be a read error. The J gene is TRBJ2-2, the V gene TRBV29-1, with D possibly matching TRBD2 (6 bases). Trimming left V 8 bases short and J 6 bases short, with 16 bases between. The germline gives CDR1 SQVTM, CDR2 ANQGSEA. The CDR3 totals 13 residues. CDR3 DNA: TGCAGCACGCGACTATCGGGAGCCGGGGAGCTGTTTTTT. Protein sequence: CSTRLSGAGELFF.

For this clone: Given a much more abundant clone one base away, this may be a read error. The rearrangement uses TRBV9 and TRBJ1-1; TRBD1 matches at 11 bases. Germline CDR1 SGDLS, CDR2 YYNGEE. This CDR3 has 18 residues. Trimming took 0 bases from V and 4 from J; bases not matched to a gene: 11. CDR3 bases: TGTGCCAGCAGCGTAGCCCGGACAGGGGGCGGGGTGAGCACTGAAGCTTTCTTT. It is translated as CASSVARTGGGVSTEAFF.

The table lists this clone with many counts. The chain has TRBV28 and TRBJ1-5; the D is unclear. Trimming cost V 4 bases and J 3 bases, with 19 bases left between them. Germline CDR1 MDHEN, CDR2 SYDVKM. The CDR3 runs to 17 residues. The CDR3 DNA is TGTGCCAGCAGTTCACGGTGGTTGACCGCCTCCAATCAGCCCCAGCATTTT. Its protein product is CASSSRWLTASNQPQHF.

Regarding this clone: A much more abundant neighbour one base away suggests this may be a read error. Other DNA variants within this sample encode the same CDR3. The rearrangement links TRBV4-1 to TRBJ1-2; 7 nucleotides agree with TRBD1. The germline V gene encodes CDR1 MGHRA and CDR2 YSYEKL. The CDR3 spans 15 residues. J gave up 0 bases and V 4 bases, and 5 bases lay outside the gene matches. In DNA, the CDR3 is TGCGCCAGCAGCCTCTCACAGGGGACTAACTATGGCTACACCTTC. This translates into CASSLSQGTNYGYTF.

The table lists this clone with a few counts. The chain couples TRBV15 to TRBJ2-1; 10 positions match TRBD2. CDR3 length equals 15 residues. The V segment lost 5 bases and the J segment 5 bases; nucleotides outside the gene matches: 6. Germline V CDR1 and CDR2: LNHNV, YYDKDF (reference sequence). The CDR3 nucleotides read TGTGCCACCAGCGGGGGACTAGCGCGCCACAATGAGCAGTTCTTC. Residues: CATSGGLARHNEQFF.

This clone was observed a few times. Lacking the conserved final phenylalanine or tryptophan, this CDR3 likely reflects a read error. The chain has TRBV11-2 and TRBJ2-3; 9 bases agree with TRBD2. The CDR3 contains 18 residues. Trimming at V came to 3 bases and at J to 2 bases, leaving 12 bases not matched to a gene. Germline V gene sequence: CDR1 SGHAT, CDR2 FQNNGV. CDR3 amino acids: CASSFSSSTSGYTDTQYL. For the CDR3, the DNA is TGTGCCAGCAGCTTTTCGTCCAGCACTAGCGGGTACACAGATACGCAGTATCTT.

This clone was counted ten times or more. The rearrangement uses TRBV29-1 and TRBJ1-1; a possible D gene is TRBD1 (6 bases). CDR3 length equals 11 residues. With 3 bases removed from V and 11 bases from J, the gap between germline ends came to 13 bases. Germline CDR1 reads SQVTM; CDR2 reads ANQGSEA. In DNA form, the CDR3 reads TGCAGCGTTGATCTATCCAGGGGTGCTTTCTTT. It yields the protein CSVDLSRGAFF.

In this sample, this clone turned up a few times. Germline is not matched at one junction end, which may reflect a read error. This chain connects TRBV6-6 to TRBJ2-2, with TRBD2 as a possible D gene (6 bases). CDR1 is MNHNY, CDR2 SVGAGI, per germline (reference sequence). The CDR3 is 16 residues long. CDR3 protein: CANSYGLSSNTGELFF. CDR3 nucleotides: TGTGCCAACAGTTACGGACTATCCTCAAACACCGGGGAGCTTTTTTTT.

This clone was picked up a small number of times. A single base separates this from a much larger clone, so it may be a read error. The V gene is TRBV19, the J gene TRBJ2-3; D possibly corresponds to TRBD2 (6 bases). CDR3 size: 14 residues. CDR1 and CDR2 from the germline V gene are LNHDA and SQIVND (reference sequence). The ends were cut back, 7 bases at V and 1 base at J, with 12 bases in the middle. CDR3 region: CASITGEGTDTQYF. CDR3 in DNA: TGTGCCAGTATCACGGGAGAAGGCACAGATACGCAGTATTTT.

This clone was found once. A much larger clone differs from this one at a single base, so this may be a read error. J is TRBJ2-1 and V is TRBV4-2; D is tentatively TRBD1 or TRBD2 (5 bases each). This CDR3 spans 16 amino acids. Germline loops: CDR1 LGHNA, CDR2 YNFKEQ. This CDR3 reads CASSTSEGRVVNDQFF. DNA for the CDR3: TGTGCCAGCAGCACTTCAGAGGGCAGGGTTGTTAATGATCAGTTCTTC.

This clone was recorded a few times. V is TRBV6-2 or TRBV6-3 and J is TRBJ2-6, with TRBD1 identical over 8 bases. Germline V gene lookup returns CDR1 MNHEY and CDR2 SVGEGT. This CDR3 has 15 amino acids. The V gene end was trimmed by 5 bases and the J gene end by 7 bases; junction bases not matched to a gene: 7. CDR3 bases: TGTGCCAGCAGTCCGGACAGGGCCTGTGCCAACGTCCTGACTTTC. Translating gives CASSPDRACANVLTF.

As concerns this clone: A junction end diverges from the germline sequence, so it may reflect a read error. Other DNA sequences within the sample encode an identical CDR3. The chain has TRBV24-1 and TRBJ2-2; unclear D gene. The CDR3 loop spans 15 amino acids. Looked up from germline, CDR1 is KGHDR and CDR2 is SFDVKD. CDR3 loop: CATSETSPNTGELFF. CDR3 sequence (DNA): TGTGCCACAAGTGAGACAAGCCCGAATACCGGGGAGCTGTTTTTT.

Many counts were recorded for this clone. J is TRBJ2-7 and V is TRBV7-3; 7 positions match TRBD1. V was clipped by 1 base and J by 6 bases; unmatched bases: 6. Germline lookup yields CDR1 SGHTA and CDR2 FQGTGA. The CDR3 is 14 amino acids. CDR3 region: CASSLMTGWGEQYV. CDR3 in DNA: TGTGCCAGCAGCTTAATGACAGGGTGGGGCGAGCAGTACGTC.

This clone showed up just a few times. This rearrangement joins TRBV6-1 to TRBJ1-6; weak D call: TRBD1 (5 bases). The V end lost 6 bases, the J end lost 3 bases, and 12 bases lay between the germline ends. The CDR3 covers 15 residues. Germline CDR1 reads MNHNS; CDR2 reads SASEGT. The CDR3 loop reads CASRRGRSYNSPLHF. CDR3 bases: TGTGCCAGCAGAAGGGGACGGAGCTATAATTCACCCCTCCACTTT.

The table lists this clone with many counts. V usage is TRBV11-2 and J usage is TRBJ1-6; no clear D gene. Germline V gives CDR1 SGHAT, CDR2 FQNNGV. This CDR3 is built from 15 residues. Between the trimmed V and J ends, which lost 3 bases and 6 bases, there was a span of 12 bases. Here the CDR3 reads CASSLRGEANSPLHF. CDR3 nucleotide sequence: TGTGCCAGCAGCTTGCGAGGCGAGGCTAATTCACCCCTCCACTTT.

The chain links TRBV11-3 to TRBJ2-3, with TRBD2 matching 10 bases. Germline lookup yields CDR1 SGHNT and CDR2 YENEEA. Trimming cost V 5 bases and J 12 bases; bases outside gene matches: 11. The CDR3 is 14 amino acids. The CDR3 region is CASSPGLAADIQYF. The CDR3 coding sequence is TGTGCCAGCAGCCCAGGACTAGCGGCAGATATTCAGTATTTT.

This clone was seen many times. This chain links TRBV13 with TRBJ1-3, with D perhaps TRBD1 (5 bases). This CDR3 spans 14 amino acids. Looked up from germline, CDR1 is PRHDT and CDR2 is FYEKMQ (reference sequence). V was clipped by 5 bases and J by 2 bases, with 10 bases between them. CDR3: CASSPLGPGNTIYF. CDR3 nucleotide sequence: TGTGCCAGCAGCCCCTTGGGGCCTGGAAACACCATATATTTT.

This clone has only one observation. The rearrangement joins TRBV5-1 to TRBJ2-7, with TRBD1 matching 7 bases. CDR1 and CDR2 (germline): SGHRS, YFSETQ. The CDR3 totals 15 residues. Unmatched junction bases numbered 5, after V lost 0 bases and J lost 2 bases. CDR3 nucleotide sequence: TGCGCCAGCAGCTTGGCCACCACAGGGGCCTACGAGCAGTACTTC. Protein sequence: CASSLATTGAYEQYF.

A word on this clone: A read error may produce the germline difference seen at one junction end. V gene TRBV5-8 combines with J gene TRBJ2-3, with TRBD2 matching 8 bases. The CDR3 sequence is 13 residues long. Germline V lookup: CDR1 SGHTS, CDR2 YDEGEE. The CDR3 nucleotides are TGTGCCAGCTTAAGCGGGAGAGGATATACGCATTATTTT. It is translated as CASLSGRGYTHYF. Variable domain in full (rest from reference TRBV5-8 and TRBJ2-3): EAGVTQSPTHLIKTRGQQATLRCSPISGHTSVYWYQQALGLGLQFLLWYDEGEERNRGNFPPRFSGRQFPNYSSELNVNALELEDSALYLCASLSGRGYTHYFGPGTRLTVL.

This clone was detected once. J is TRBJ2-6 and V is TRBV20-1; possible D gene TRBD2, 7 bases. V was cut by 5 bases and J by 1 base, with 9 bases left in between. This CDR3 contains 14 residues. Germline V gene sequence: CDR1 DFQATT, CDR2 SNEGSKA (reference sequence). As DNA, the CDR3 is TGCAGTGCTGAGGGGGGGTCTGGGGCCAACGTCCTGACTTTC. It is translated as CSAEGGSGANVLTF.